Sequencing of this TCR beta chain was carried out in a study of CD8+CD57+ T cells in acquired aplastic anemia. Study summary: Approximately 10 million reads were obtained on average for healthy donor CD4+ cells.

Study observations and caveats: CD8+ Simpson's diversity in patients was not significantly different from that in controls.

Using genomic DNA as the template, TCR beta VDJ and CDR3 profiling was carried out. TCRdb reprocessed the reads via MiXCR and lists one record per CDR3 protein. Of some 180,000 distinct CDR3 sequences in the sample, roughly half were seen once. As to this clonotype: Its antigen is as yet unknown.

V lost 7 bases, J lost 1 base, and 16 bases lay in between. CDR1 SQVTM and CDR2 ANQGSEA come from the germline V gene. The CDR3 has 14 amino acids. The rearrangement uses TRBV29-1 and TRBJ1-1, with D unclear. Sequencing was done on a sample of sorted CD4+, CD8+, or CD8+CD57+ T cells (not recorded which) from PBMCs. This receptor was taken from a human donor in good health. CDR3 region: CSADLNRANTEAFF. The CDR3 DNA sequence: TGCAGCGCCGACCTTAATCGCGCGAACACTGAAGCTTTCTTT.